This T cell receptor beta chain was obtained from a study of CD8 T cells in ankylosing spondylitis. Findings and limits, study-wide: The authors found the disease-linked clones to be CD8+ and relatively rare in peripheral blood. Disease-linked clones reportedly concentrated significantly in matched ankylosing spondylitis synovial fluid. In ankylosing spondylitis blood, a motif of seven or eight highly homologous TCR beta variants appeared characteristic.

This clonotype appeared many times. No antigen is known for it. The CDR3 covers 13 residues. Per germline, CDR1 SGDLS and CDR2 YYNGEE. The V gene lost 0 bases and the J gene lost 1 base, with 4 bases spanning the gap. As the method for making TCR beta libraries, quantitative 5'-RACE with molecular barcodes was used. A single record per CDR3 protein comes from TCRdb applying MiXCR to the 5' RACE reads. Counted here are around 18,000 distinct CDR3 sequences, approximately 7.6% occurring once; the ten biggest clones make up roughly 30%. Material: blood. V usage is TRBV9 and J usage is TRBJ1-1; D is undetermined. The receptor was derived from a male donor with ankylosing spondylitis or in good health (not recorded which). The CDR3 DNA reads TGTGCCAGCAGCGTAGTGCAGAACACTGAAGCTTTCTTT. It encodes CASSVVQNTEAFF.